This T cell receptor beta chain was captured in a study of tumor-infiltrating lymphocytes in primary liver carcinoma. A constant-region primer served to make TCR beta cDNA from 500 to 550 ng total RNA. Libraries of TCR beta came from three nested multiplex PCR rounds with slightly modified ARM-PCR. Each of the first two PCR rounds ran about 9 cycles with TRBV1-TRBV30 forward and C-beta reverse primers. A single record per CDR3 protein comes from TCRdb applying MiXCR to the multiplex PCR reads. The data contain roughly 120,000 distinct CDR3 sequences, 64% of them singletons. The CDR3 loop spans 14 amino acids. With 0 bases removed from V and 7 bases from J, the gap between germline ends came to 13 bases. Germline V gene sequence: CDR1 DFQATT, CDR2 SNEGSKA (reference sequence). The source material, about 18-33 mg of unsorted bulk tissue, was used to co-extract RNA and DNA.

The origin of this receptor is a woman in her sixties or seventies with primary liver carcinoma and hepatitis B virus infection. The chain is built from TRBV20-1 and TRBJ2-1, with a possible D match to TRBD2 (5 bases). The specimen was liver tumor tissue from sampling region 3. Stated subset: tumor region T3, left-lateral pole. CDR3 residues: CSARDWTLGNEQFF. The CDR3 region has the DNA TGCAGTGCTAGAGATTGGACTCTAGGAAATGAGCAGTTCTTC.